This TCR beta chain was sequenced during a study of CXCR3-negative and CXCR3-positive naive CD8 T cells. This CDR3 has 15 amino acids. Germline assignment: CDR1 MDHEN and CDR2 SYDVKM. Whole-study findings and limits: CXCR3-positive naive cells had more hydrophobic TRB CDR3s than CXCR3-negative naive cells. Comparably high diversity was seen in both naive subsets, and much lower diversity in memory CD8+ cells.

Naive CD8+ T lymphocytes were specified as CD45RO-CCR7+CD27+CD95-. cDNA libraries for TRB were generated by 5' RACE incorporating UMI labels. TCRdb processed the 5' RACE reads again and assigns one entry to each CDR3 protein, with no DNA. Listed are about 86,000 distinct CDR3 sequences; about 0.8% falls within the top ten. Comments on this clonotype: Its antigen is as yet unknown.

Input material: naive CXCR3+ CD8+ T cells from blood. Regarding subset: CD45RO-CCR7+CD27+CD95- naive CD8+ T cells expressing CXCR3 (TNR3+). V usage is TRBV28 and J usage is TRBJ1-1; with no DNA, the TCRdb D assignment of TRBD1 cannot be verified. The source of this sequence is a human donor in good health. Some clones in this sample may be carry-over from other donors' samples. The CDR3 spells CASRPPGQPNTEAFF. The full variable domain, its missing parts supplied by reference TRBV28 and TRBJ1-1, is DVKVTQSSRYLVKRTGEKVFLECVQDMDHENMFWYRQDPGLGLRLIYFSYDVKMKEKGDIPEGYSVSREKKERFSLILESASTNQTSMYLCASRPPGQPNTEAFFGQGTRLTVV.